The T cell receptor beta chain under discussion was sequenced for a study of blood T cell repertoires in COVID-19. Overall study: COVID-19 samples from acute and convalescent phases originated in the United States, Italy and Spain. Nucleic acid was either cDNA or gDNA, and it came from T cells, B-cell-depleted T cells, or PBMCs.

Authors' analysis steps: Researchers report that nucleated cell counts were estimated from reference gene primer amplification. Clones were sequenced by immunoSEQ multiplex PCR, and TCRdb holds only the in-frame ones, with some missing. V, J and clone size were drawn from that table, and D and trimming were deduced from the DNA. The table lists 45,000 or so clones, about 83% of them singletons. Patients of the Seattle cohort, enrolled during active infection, were followed longitudinally. The V and J ends lost 4 bases and 2 bases respectively, with 12 bases between them. In germline, CDR1 is SGHNT, CDR2 YENEEA. The CDR3 totals 15 residues.

This chain connects TRBV11-3 to TRBJ1-3; no clear D gene. Input material: peripheral blood. The receptor was isolated from a man in his forties or fifties with COVID-19, enrolled during active disease. As DNA, the CDR3 is TGTGCCAGCAGCTCAGGCGGGCCAGCTGGAAACACCATATATTTT. It is translated as CASSSGGPAGNTIYF. The whole variable domain, filled in from reference TRBV11-3 and TRBJ1-3, reads EAGVVQSPRYKIIEKKQPVAFWCNPISGHNTLYWYLQNLGQGPELLIRYENEEAVDDSQLPKDRFSAERLKGVDSTLKIQPAELGDSAVYLCASSSGGPAGNTIYFGEGSWLTVV.